What follows describes a single T cell receptor beta chain. As originally analysed: Amplified reference gene primers provided the basis for estimating nucleated cell counts. Assay used: immunoSEQ multiplex PCR; TCRdb lists only in-frame clones, some missing. V, J and clone size are taken as reported in that table, and D and trimming were inferred from the DNA itself. The sample holds under 150,000 clones; roughly 82% are singletons and the top ten take 10% to 15%. The data were obtained in a study of blood T cell repertoires in COVID-19. Study-level background: Both acute and convalescent COVID-19 samples were obtained from the United States, Italy and Spain. T cells, B-cell-depleted T cells, or PBMCs supplied cDNA or gDNA.

The sequence was collected from a man older than 75 with acute or convalescent COVID-19. Material for sequencing was peripheral blood.

The CDR3 bases are TGTGCCAGCAGCTTAGCCGTGACAGGGGGAAAGGTGAACACTGAAGCTTTCTTT. It encodes CASSLAVTGGKVNTEAFF. The chain joins TRBV7-2 to TRBJ1-1, with 9 bases fitting TRBD1. Germline loops: CDR1 SGHTA, CDR2 FQGNSA. CDR3 length equals 18 residues. V lost 0 bases and J lost 0; bases outside the gene matches: 8.